This TCR beta chain was recovered during a study of blood T cell repertoires in COVID-19. Study details: Acute-phase and convalescent COVID-19 samples originated in the United States, Italy and Spain. T cells, B-cell-depleted T cells, or PBMCs provided the cDNA or gDNA that served as material.

The data were produced by immunoSEQ multiplex PCR, yet TCRdb's version contains in-frame clones alone and is incomplete. Found here are more than 65,000 clones, roughly 80% of them singletons; the top ten hold 5.5% to 8%. It was during active infection that Seattle patients were enrolled and then longitudinally followed. The sequence derives from a man aged 25-45 years with COVID-19, enrolled during active disease. Sequenced material: peripheral blood.

The CDR3 region is CASSPRGSYNEQFF. CDR3 sequence (DNA): TGTGCCAGCAGCCCCCGAGGGTCCTACAATGAGCAGTTCTTC. This chain links TRBV7-2 with TRBJ2-1; TRBD2 might be the D (5 bases). V was pared by 5 bases and J by 1 base, with 9 bases between. Germline CDR1 SGHTA, CDR2 FQGNSA. CDR3 length: 14 residues.